This T cell receptor beta chain originates from a study of T cells in Graves' hyperthyroidism and ophthalmopathy. Amplification targeted TCR beta CDR3 regions from RNA transcripts. Carried out on the TCR CDR3, a first-round RT-PCR used the HTBI primer set. MiXCR was run by TCRdb on the multiplex PCR reads, yielding one entry per CDR3 protein. The sample includes 750,000 to 900,000 distinct CDR3 sequences, about 38% of them seen just once. This CDR3 contains 15 residues. Trimming removed 5 bases from V and 5 bases from J, with 16 bases in between. Germline CDR1 is SEHNR and CDR2 is FQNEAQ (reference sequence).

Sequences were obtained from blood. This clonotype was sampled from a man aged 18 to 30 with Graves' hyperthyroidism. V is TRBV7-9 and J is TRBJ1-5, with D maybe TRBD1 (6 bases). CDR3 sequence (DNA): TGTGCCAGCAGCAGGGGGGGGCCCGGGGATCAGCCCCAGCATTTT. This encodes CASSRGGPGDQPQHF.